These 8 T cell receptor beta chains came from one sample sequenced in a study of blood T cell repertoires in COVID-19. Sequenced by immunoSEQ multiplex PCR; TCRdb stores in-frame clones only, minus some. Here the sample spans roughly 120,000 clones, more than 80% being singletons. Sequenced: peripheral blood. These receptors were taken from a woman in her sixties with COVID-19, enrolled during active disease.

The sample holds one count of this clone. This same CDR3 is encoded by further DNA sequences in the sample. The CDR3 coding sequence is TGCGCCAGCAGCTTGGGGACAGGGTACTATGGCTACACCTTC. Amino acid sequence: CASSLGTGYYGYTF. The chain joins TRBV5-1 to TRBJ1-2, with 8 bases aligning to TRBD1. Per germline, CDR1 SGHRS and CDR2 YFSETQ. V lost 0 bases to trimming and J lost 3 bases; unmatched junction nucleotides: 1. The CDR3 sequence is 14 residues long.

This clone was observed a single time. The rearrangement joins TRBV19 to TRBJ2-1; 7 bases are a match to TRBD2. CDR3 length equals 16 residues. Germline CDR1 and CDR2: LNHDA and SQIVND (reference sequence). V shed 4 bases, J shed 7 bases, and the junction held 13 bases outside the gene matches. CDR3 region: CASSTPAGAAGNEQFF. The DNA for the CDR3 is TGTGCCAGTAGTACCCCGGCCGGGGCAGCGGGGAATGAGCAGTTCTTC. Complete variable domain (other parts from reference TRBV19 and TRBJ2-1): DGGITQSPKYLFRKEGQNVTLSCEQNLNHDAMYWYRQDPGQGLRLIYYSQIVNDFQKGDIAEGYSVSREKKESFPLTVTSAQKNPTAFYLCASSTPAGAAGNEQFFGPGTRLTVL.

The chain links TRBV5-8 to TRBJ2-3; D is perhaps TRBD2 (6 bases). The ends were cut back, 3 bases at V and 2 bases at J, with 16 bases in the middle. CDR1 is SGHTS, CDR2 YDEGEE, per germline. The CDR3 runs 16 residues. The CDR3 loop is CASSWMGSGNTDTQYF. CDR3 nucleotides: TGTGCCAGCAGCTGGATGGGTAGCGGTAACACAGATACGCAGTATTTT.

Only one count was recorded for this clone. The chain carries TRBV25-1 and TRBJ1-2; 9 nucleotides line up with TRBD1. The germline V gene encodes CDR1 MGHDK and CDR2 SYGVNS. The trim removed 4 bases at V and 4 bases at J, leaving 1 base unmatched. CDR3 length: 13 residues. The CDR3: CASSGQGGYGYTF. DNA of the CDR3: TGTGCCAGCAGTGGACAGGGGGGCTATGGCTACACCTTC.

This clone was recorded only once. The genes are TRBV9 and TRBJ1-2; no reliable D call. This CDR3 region has 13 residues. The ends were cut back, 3 bases at V and 4 bases at J, with 10 bases in the middle. The V gene's germline CDR1 is SGDLS and CDR2 YYNGEE. In nucleotides, the CDR3 is TGTGCCAGCAGCGCCGGGAGTCCCTATGGCTACACCTTC. Protein sequence: CASSAGSPYGYTF.

This clone has just a few counts. The chain uses TRBV20-1 and TRBJ1-1; 8 nucleotides line up with TRBD1. V gave up 3 bases and J gave up 4 bases; unmatched junction bases: 7. Germline V lookup: CDR1 DFQATT, CDR2 SNEGSKA (reference sequence). This CDR3 is built from 14 residues. CDR3 sequence: CSASGQGASTEAFF. The CDR3 DNA is TGCAGTGCTAGTGGGCAGGGGGCGAGCACTGAAGCTTTCTTT.

CDR3 amino acids: CASSPGLAGGYNEQFF. The CDR3 region has the DNA TGTGCCAGCTCACCGGGACTAGCGGGGGGCTACAATGAGCAGTTCTTC. V is TRBV18 and J is TRBJ2-1, with 15 bases identical to TRBD2. The CDR3 runs 16 residues. Trimming at V came to 3 bases and at J to 3 bases, leaving 0 bases not matched to a gene. Germline loops: CDR1 KGHSH, CDR2 LQKENI.

V and J are TRBV5-1 and TRBJ2-4, with D possibly matching TRBD1 (5 bases). The V and J ends lost 0 bases and 0 bases respectively, with 10 bases between them. This CDR3 has 16 amino acids. Germline CDR1 SGHRS, CDR2 YFSETQ. CDR3 DNA: TGCGCCAGCAGCTTGGAAGGGGTCTTAGCCAAAAACATTCAGTACTTC. This encodes CASSLEGVLAKNIQYF.